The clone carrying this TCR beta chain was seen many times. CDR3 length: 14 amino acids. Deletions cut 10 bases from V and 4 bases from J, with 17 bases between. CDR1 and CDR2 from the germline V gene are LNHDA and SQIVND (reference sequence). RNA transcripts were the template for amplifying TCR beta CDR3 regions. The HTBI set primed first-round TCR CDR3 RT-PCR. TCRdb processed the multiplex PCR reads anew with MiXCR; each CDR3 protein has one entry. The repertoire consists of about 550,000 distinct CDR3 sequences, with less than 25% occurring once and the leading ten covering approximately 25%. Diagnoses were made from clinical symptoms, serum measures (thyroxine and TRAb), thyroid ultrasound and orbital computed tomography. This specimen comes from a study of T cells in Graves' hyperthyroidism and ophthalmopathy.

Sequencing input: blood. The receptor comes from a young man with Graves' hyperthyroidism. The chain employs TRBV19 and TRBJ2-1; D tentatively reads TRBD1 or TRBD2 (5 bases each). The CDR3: CATKPGRTYNEQFF. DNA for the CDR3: TGTGCCACTAAGCCGGGACGGACTTACAATGAGCAGTTCTTC. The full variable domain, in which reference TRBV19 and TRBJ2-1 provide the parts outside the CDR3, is DGGITQSPKYLFRKEGQNVTLSCEQNLNHDAMYWYRQDPGQGLRLIYYSQIVNDFQKGDIAEGYSVSREKKESFPLTVTSAQKNPTAFYLCATKPGRTYNEQFFGPGTRLTVL.